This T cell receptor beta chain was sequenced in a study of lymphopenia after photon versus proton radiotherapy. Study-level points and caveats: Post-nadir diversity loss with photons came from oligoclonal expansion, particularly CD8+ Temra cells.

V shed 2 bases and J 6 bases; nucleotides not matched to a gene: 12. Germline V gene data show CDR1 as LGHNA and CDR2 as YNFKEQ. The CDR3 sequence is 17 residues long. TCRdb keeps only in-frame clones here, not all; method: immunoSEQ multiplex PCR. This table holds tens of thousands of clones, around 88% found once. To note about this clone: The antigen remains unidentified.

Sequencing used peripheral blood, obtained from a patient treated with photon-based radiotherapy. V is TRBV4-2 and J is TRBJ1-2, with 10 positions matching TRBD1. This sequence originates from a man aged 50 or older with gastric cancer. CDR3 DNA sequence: TGTGCCAGCAGCCAACTGAGTCCCGGGACAGGGGAGAATGGCTACACCTTC. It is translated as CASSQLSPGTGENGYTF.